Shown below are 4 T cell receptor beta chains from a single sample sequenced in a study of blood T cell repertoires in COVID-19. Using immunoSEQ multiplex PCR, the repertoire was profiled, and TCRdb retains in-frame clones only, with some absent. The sample holds around 190,000 clones; around 79% are singletons and the top ten take 5.5% to 7%. Sequencing input: peripheral blood. The receptors here all came from a middle-aged woman with COVID-19, enrolled during active disease.

This chain connects TRBV6-1 to TRBJ1-2; D gene ambiguous. CDR1 is MNHNS, CDR2 SASEGT, per germline. This CDR3 spans 14 amino acids. V shed 3 bases and J shed 3 bases, with 11 bases lying between them. CDR3 residues: CASSESSGYYGYTF. CDR3 DNA sequence: TGTGCCAGCAGTGAGAGCAGCGGTTACTATGGCTACACCTTC.

This clone was counted a single time. This rearrangement joins TRBV3-1 (or the pseudogene TRBV3-2) to TRBJ2-3, with TRBD2 matching over 7 bases. V shed 2 bases, J shed 4 bases, and the junction held 15 bases outside the gene matches. The CDR3 length is 18 residues. The germline CDR1 and CDR2 sequences are LGHDT and YNNKEL (reference sequence). DNA of the CDR3: TGTGCCAGCAGCCAACAGGTGCCCAGCCGGGGGGTCGCAGATACGCAGTATTTT. Amino acid sequence: CASSQQVPSRGVADTQYF.

This chain links TRBV2 with TRBJ1-1, with D possibly TRBD1 on 5 matching bases. V was shortened by 7 bases and J by 1 base, with 19 bases between the two germline ends. Germline CDR1 is SNHLY and CDR2 is FYNNEI. The CDR3 has 16 amino acids. The CDR3 nucleotides read TGTGCCAGCAAAAAGGGTAGGGGCGGCGGGAACACTGAAGCTTTCTTT. Translated: CASKKGRGGGNTEAFF.

The rearrangement joins TRBV3-1 (or the pseudogene TRBV3-2) to TRBJ2-1, with 11 bases that match TRBD2. CDR1 and CDR2 (germline): LGHDT, YNNKEL (reference sequence). The CDR3 covers 16 residues. J gave up 2 bases and V 5 bases, and 5 bases lay outside the gene matches. CDR3 sequence (DNA): TGTGCCAGCAGCTCCCAGACTAGCGGGACCTACAATGAGCAGTTCTTC. Residues: CASSSQTSGTYNEQFF.